These T cell receptor beta chains were read from a single sample in a study of CD8 T cells in Susac syndrome. Using its own MiXCR run on the immunoSEQ multiplex PCR reads, TCRdb lists one record per CDR3 protein. The sample includes about 240,000 distinct CDR3 sequences, about 96% of them seen just once. Input material: CD4+ T cells from PBMCs. The receptor set was obtained from a human donor with Susac syndrome. Both conserved end residues are part of each CDR3. D genes are given only for firm matches. A row's size may be missing; if present it is once, few, many or a size class.

j_gene: TRBJ2-1; d_gene: .; abundance: .; v_gene: TRBV7-3; CDR3aa: CASSPARDSYNEQFF; CDR3nt: TGTGCCAGCAGTCCAGCCCGCGACTCCTACAATGAGCAGTTCTTC
j_gene: TRBJ2-5; d_gene: .; abundance: .; v_gene: TRBV11-3; CDR3aa: CASSSPRLETQYF; CDR3nt: TGTGCCAGCAGCTCACCGCGTTTGGAGACCCAGTACTTC
j_gene: TRBJ1-1; d_gene: .; abundance: .; v_gene: TRBV5-6; CDR3aa: CASSLEGSAFF; CDR3nt: TGTGCCAGCAGCTTGGAGGGGTCGGCTTTCTTT
j_gene: TRBJ2-7; d_gene: TRBD1; abundance: .; v_gene: TRBV29-1; CDR3aa: CSAGQGVSYEQYF; CDR3nt: TGCAGCGCGGGACAGGGGGTCTCCTACGAGCAGTACTTC
j_gene: TRBJ1-5; d_gene: .; abundance: .; v_gene: TRBV29-1; CDR3aa: CSASYSNQPQHF; CDR3nt: TGCAGCGCCTCCTACAGTAATCAGCCCCAGCATTTT
j_gene: TRBJ1-2; d_gene: .; abundance: .; v_gene: TRBV28; CDR3aa: CASSWWYGYTF; CDR3nt: TGTGCCAGCAGTTGGTGGTATGGCTACACCTTC
j_gene: TRBJ2-1; d_gene: .; abundance: .; v_gene: TRBV5-6; CDR3aa: CASSLEGQEQFF; CDR3nt: TGTGCCAGCAGCTTGGAGGGACAAGAGCAGTTCTTC
j_gene: TRBJ2-2; d_gene: .; abundance: .; v_gene: TRBV9; CDR3aa: CASSVGHANTGELFF; CDR3nt: TGTGCCAGCAGCGTGGGACATGCGAACACCGGGGAGCTGTTTTTT
j_gene: TRBJ2-4; d_gene: TRBD2; abundance: .; v_gene: TRBV4-1; CDR3aa: CASSPGLAQKNIQYF; CDR3nt: TGCGCCAGCAGCCCGGGACTAGCGCAGAAAAACATTCAGTACTTC
j_gene: TRBJ2-1; d_gene: TRBD2; abundance: .; v_gene: TRBV18; CDR3aa: CASSLGASGFYNEQFF; CDR3nt: TGTGCCAGCTCGCTCGGGGCTAGCGGGTTTTACAATGAGCAGTTCTTC
j_gene: TRBJ2-7; d_gene: .; abundance: .; v_gene: TRBV20-1; CDR3aa: CSALHGSYEQYF; CDR3nt: TGCAGTGCCCTCCACGGTTCCTACGAGCAGTACTTC
j_gene: TRBJ2-1; d_gene: .; abundance: .; v_gene: TRBV21-1; CDR3aa: CASSKAGWTEKQFF; CDR3nt: TGTGCCAGCAGCAAAGCGGGGTGGACAGAGAAGCAGTTCTTC
j_gene: TRBJ1-5; d_gene: .; abundance: few; v_gene: TRBV12-3/TRBV12-4; CDR3aa: CASSLNQPQHF; CDR3nt: TGTGCCAGCAGTTTAAATCAGCCCCAGCATTTT
j_gene: TRBJ2-7; d_gene: .; abundance: .; v_gene: TRBV3-1; CDR3aa: CASGHMASYEQYF; CDR3nt: TGTGCCAGCGGGCACATGGCCTCCTACGAGCAGTACTTC
j_gene: TRBJ2-3; d_gene: .; abundance: .; v_gene: TRBV25-1; CDR3aa: CATGVDTQYF; CDR3nt: TGTGCCACCGGAGTAGATACGCAGTATTTT
j_gene: TRBJ2-2; d_gene: TRBD1; abundance: .; v_gene: TRBV18; CDR3aa: CASSPITGVYTGELFF; CDR3nt: TGTGCCAGCTCACCAATTACAGGGGTCTACACCGGGGAGCTGTTTTTT
j_gene: TRBJ1-1; d_gene: .; abundance: once; v_gene: TRBV5-1; CDR3aa: CASSLDRTLAEAFF; CDR3nt: TGCGCCAGCAGCTTGGATCGCACACTTGCTGAAGCTTTCTTT
j_gene: TRBJ2-5; d_gene: TRBD1; abundance: .; v_gene: TRBV19; CDR3aa: CASSIDRQGTQYF; CDR3nt: TGTGCCAGTAGTATAGATCGACAGGGAACCCAGTACTTC
j_gene: TRBJ1-2; d_gene: .; abundance: few; v_gene: TRBV27; CDR3aa: CASSLEGVYGYTF; CDR3nt: TGTGCCAGCAGTTTGGAAGGCGTCTATGGCTACACCTTC
j_gene: TRBJ1-3; d_gene: .; abundance: .; v_gene: TRBV6-1; CDR3aa: CASSEMVPGQMPGNTIYF; CDR3nt: TGTGCCAGCAGTGAAATGGTACCGGGACAAATGCCGGGAAACACCATATATTTT
j_gene: TRBJ2-7; d_gene: TRBD2; abundance: .; v_gene: TRBV7-9; CDR3aa: CASSSYSGTYHEQYF; CDR3nt: TGTGCCAGCAGCTCCTATAGCGGGACCTACCACGAGCAGTACTTC
j_gene: TRBJ2-3; d_gene: .; abundance: .; v_gene: TRBV27; CDR3aa: CASGRNTQYF; CDR3nt: TGTGCCAGCGGTAGGAATACGCAGTATTTT
j_gene: TRBJ2-7; d_gene: TRBD2; abundance: .; v_gene: TRBV12-3/TRBV12-4; CDR3aa: CASGTEREGHYEQYF; CDR3nt: TGTGCCAGCGGAACCGAGCGGGAGGGGCACTACGAGCAGTACTTC
j_gene: TRBJ1-2; d_gene: .; abundance: .; v_gene: TRBV29-1; CDR3aa: CSVESSARRGYGYTF; CDR3nt: TGCAGCGTTGAAAGTTCCGCCAGGCGGGGCTATGGCTACACCTTC
j_gene: TRBJ2-7; d_gene: .; abundance: .; v_gene: TRBV5-4; CDR3aa: CASSLPGRQTEQYF; CDR3nt: TGTGCCAGCAGCTTGCCGGGACGACAAACCGAGCAGTACTTC
j_gene: TRBJ2-2; d_gene: TRBD2; abundance: once; v_gene: TRBV20-1; CDR3aa: CSARVPSGNTGELFF; CDR3nt: TGCAGTGCTAGAGTTCCTAGCGGGAACACCGGGGAGCTGTTTTTT
j_gene: TRBJ1-5; d_gene: .; abundance: .; v_gene: TRBV28; CDR3aa: CASSSPGTGYQPQHF; CDR3nt: TGTGCCAGCAGTTCCCCCGGGACCGGGTATCAGCCCCAGCATTTT
j_gene: TRBJ2-7; d_gene: .; abundance: once; v_gene: TRBV5-6; CDR3aa: CASSLVGISYEQYF; CDR3nt: TGTGCCAGCAGCTTGGTTGGGATCTCCTACGAGCAGTACTTC
j_gene: TRBJ2-7; d_gene: .; abundance: once; v_gene: TRBV19; CDR3aa: CASSSGFPSYEQYF; CDR3nt: TGTGCCAGTAGTAGTGGCTTCCCCTCCTACGAGCAGTACTTC
j_gene: TRBJ2-5; d_gene: TRBD1; abundance: .; v_gene: TRBV10-1; CDR3aa: CASSPWTGGETQYF; CDR3nt: TGCGCCAGCAGCCCCTGGACAGGGGGAGAGACCCAGTACTTC
j_gene: TRBJ2-5; d_gene: .; abundance: .; v_gene: TRBV12-3/TRBV12-4; CDR3aa: CASSRGAAQETQYF; CDR3nt: TGTGCCAGCAGTAGGGGAGCGGCCCAAGAGACCCAGTACTTC
j_gene: TRBJ1-1; d_gene: .; abundance: .; v_gene: TRBV7-9; CDR3aa: CASSWKGQPPLEAFF; CDR3nt: TGTGCCAGCAGCTGGAAGGGCCAACCCCCCCTTGAAGCTTTCTTT